This T cell receptor beta chain was captured in a study of vaccination and CD4 T cells after COVID-19. Background on the study: Overlapping SARS-CoV-2, HCoV-NL63, HCoV-OC43 and HCoV-229E spike peptides stimulated the cells.

Treatment of the sample: approximately nine-day PBMC culture with coronavirus spike peptide pools or control peptides (ViraFEST assay). After being plated at around 2 million per well, PBMCs were cultured with about 10 IU/ml IL-2 and approximately 9.2 ug/ml peptide pools. Comments on this clonotype: Its target is not known.

The CDR3 sequence is 13 residues long. Trimming took off 5 bases at V and 4 bases at J, with 9 bases between the two ends. Findings and limits, study-wide: Convalescent patients gained a median approximately 90% of their reactive clones only post-vaccination.

With the Oncomine TCR Beta short-read assay, DNA from cultured CD4+ T cells was sequenced. Genomic DNA from cultured CD4+ T cells was extracted. TCRdb used MiXCR to reprocess the PCR reads, holding one entry per CDR3 protein. The table lists about 20,000 distinct CDR3 sequences, around 56% of them singletons, with over 5% in the top ten. The J gene is TRBJ1-5, the V gene TRBV12-3 or TRBV12-4; the D is unclear. Sequenced material: CD4+ T cells from blood, cultured in vitro, taken before SARS-CoV-2 vaccination. The TCR originated in a human donor who had recovered from COVID-19. In nucleotides, the CDR3 is TGTGCCAGCAGTGCGGGTTTAAATCAGCCCCAGCATTTT. It is translated as CASSAGLNQPQHF.